The entry below gives a single TCR beta chain sequence along with its context. Naive CD8 populations comprised CD45RO-negative cells positively selected for CCR7, excluding terminally differentiated effector memory CD45RA+ cells. CDR3 length: 12 residues. The germline V and J ends were trimmed by 0 bases and 4 bases, with 2 bases remaining between them. The protocol was immunoSEQ multiplex PCR, while the TCRdb copy is restricted to in-frame clones and leaves out a portion. In the table there are around 2,000,000 clones, about 92% of which are singletons. This sample is part of a study of shared clonotypes between healthy human individuals.

Material: naive CD8+ T cells from PBMCs. The J gene is TRBJ2-3, the V gene TRBV23-1; D not certain. TRBV23-1 is filed as an ORF, its function uncertain. The TCR was taken from a young man in good health. Some clones in this sample may be carry-over from other donors' samples. DNA for the CDR3: TGCGCCAGCAGTCAATCGTCAGATACGCAGTATTTT. Residues: CASSQSSDTQYF.